The T cell receptor (beta chain) described here comes from a study of early T cells in non-severe SARS-CoV-2 infection. Across the study: Sequencing was performed on bulk RNA from unsorted whole blood, leaving chains unpaired.

CDR1 is SGHNT and CDR2 is YYREEE in the germline V gene (reference sequence). The CDR3 spans 14 residues. V gave up 3 bases and J gave up 6 bases; unmatched junction bases: 6. General study findings and limits: There was a bias toward anti-spike CD8 responses in VDJdb matching, which missed private and CD4 specificities.

Comments on this clonotype: The antigen is unknown.

Individual cDNA molecules carried attached unique molecular identifiers. From the 5' RACE reads, TCRdb called clonotypes with MiXCR, one entry per CDR3 protein. This table has approximately 50,000 distinct CDR3 sequences, around 12% appearing once. J is TRBJ1-1 and V is TRBV5-4; 9 positions match TRBD1. Sequencing used whole blood. This receptor was identified in an adult who was a healthcare worker with PCR-confirmed SARS-CoV-2 infection or an uninfected control (not recorded which). This CDR3 is CASSSPGQGSEAFF. The DNA for the CDR3 is TGTGCCAGCAGCTCTCCGGGACAGGGTTCTGAAGCTTTCTTT. Full variable domain (outside the CDR3, taken from reference TRBV5-4 and TRBJ1-1): ETGVTQSPTHLIKTRGQQVTLRCSSQSGHNTVSWYQQALGQGPQFIFQYYREEENGRGNFPPRFSGLQFPNYSSELNVNALELDDSALYLCASSSPGQGSEAFFGQGTRLTVV.